This TCR beta chain emerged from a study of identical twins' blood T cells. The wider study: About 50 million reads came from about twelve libraries, six alpha, six beta.

This clonotype has only a few counts. Its target is unknown. Findings of the study overall: Shared environment remains a possible cause of twin similarity.

One entry per CDR3 protein results from TCRdb running MiXCR on the 5' RACE reads. This sample has hundreds of thousands of distinct CDR3 sequences, with roughly 27% found just once. The TCR sequence derives from a woman aged 18-49 years in good health. The sequencing input was PBMCs.

CDR3 protein: CASSVTSGSYPSDNEQFF. In DNA form, the CDR3 reads TGCGCCAGCAGTGTAACTAGCGGGAGTTATCCTTCCGACAATGAGCAGTTCTTC. The chain links TRBV10-2 to TRBJ2-1; 11 nucleotides agree with TRBD2. The CDR3 loop spans 18 amino acids. Germline lookup yields CDR1 WSHSY and CDR2 SAAADI. V was pared by 4 bases and J by 5 bases, with 13 bases of the junction left unmatched.